Shown below are 17 T cell receptor beta chains from a single sample sequenced in a study of cytomegalovirus exposure and HLA in healthy donors. The PCR ran on 60 Vbeta and 13 Jbeta primers. Generated by immunoSEQ multiplex PCR, the TCRdb table keeps only in-frame clones and is missing some. The sample yields about 150,000 clones, around three quarters seen once. Sequenced: PBMCs. Receptors originate from a woman aged 40 to 49 in good health and CMV-seronegative.

The genes are TRBV5-1 and TRBJ2-5; D is unresolved. The CDR3 length is 13 residues. The germline CDR1 and CDR2 sequences are SGHRS and YFSETQ. Trimming took off 0 bases at V and 3 bases at J, with 6 bases between the two ends. CDR3: CASSLGGEETQYF. CDR3 in DNA: TGCGCCAGCAGCTTGGGCGGAGAAGAGACCCAGTACTTC.

The genes are TRBV19 and TRBJ1-1; TRBD1 matches 7 bases. Trimming cost V 5 bases and J 1 base; bases outside gene matches: 7. There are 15 residues in the CDR3. CDR1 LNHDA and CDR2 SQIVND come from the germline V gene (reference sequence). CDR3 DNA: TGTGCCAGTAGTCCATGGGACAGCTGGAACACTGAAGCTTTCTTT. The encoded protein is CASSPWDSWNTEAFF.

CDR3 nucleotides: TGTGCCAGCAGCTTAGCTTCTAGCGGAAGGGGACATGAGCAGTTCTTC. Protein product: CASSLASSGRGHEQFF. The gene calls are TRBV7-9 and TRBJ2-1; 7 positions match TRBD2. Unmatched junction bases numbered 10, after V lost 0 bases and J lost 8 bases. Germline values: CDR1 SEHNR, CDR2 FQNEAQ (reference sequence). The CDR3 covers 16 residues.

The rearrangement links TRBV7-2 to TRBJ2-7; D might be TRBD1 (5 bases). Trimming removed 0 bases from V and 6 bases from J, with 15 bases in between. There are 15 residues in the CDR3. The germline V gene encodes CDR1 SGHTA and CDR2 FQGNSA. This chain's CDR3 is CASSLAGQGRLEQYF. As DNA, the CDR3 is TGTGCCAGCAGCTTAGCGGGGCAGGGTCGGCTCGAGCAGTACTTC.

This clone was detected only a few times. The chain carries TRBV27 and TRBJ1-2, with 7 bases that match TRBD1. V lost 8 bases, J lost 1 base, and 13 bases stayed unmatched. The CDR3 totals 16 residues. Looked up from germline, CDR1 is MNHEY and CDR2 is SMNVEV (reference sequence). The CDR3 DNA reads TGTGCCAGCGGAATATATCGGGACAGAATTAACTATGGCTACACCTTC. Amino acid sequence: CASGIYRDRINYGYTF.

The CDR3 bases are TGTGCCAGCAGTTTATTAGGAGTCGACAACACCATATATTTT. This encodes CASSLLGVDNTIYF. The V and J genes are TRBV28 and TRBJ1-3; D gene ambiguous. This CDR3 is 14 amino acids long. Looked up from germline, CDR1 is MDHEN and CDR2 is SYDVKM. V was clipped by 1 base and J by 7 bases, with 11 bases between them.

V usage is TRBV28 and J usage is TRBJ1-5; 9 bases agree with TRBD1. CDR1 and CDR2 (germline): MDHEN, SYDVKM. V dropped 4 bases and J dropped 0; count of bases not matched to a gene: 16. The CDR3 is made up of 20 amino acids. CDR3 sequence (DNA): TGTGCCAGCAGTTCTAACACCTACAGGGGGCGACTGAATAGCAATCAGCCCCAGCATTTT. Its protein product is CASSSNTYRGRLNSNQPQHF. Variable domain in full (rest from reference TRBV28 and TRBJ1-5): DVKVTQSSRYLVKRTGEKVFLECVQDMDHENMFWYRQDPGLGLRLIYFSYDVKMKEKGDIPEGYSVSREKKERFSLILESASTNQTSMYLCASSSNTYRGRLNSNQPQHFGDGTRLSIL.

The gene calls are TRBV5-1 and TRBJ2-7, with 9 bases that match TRBD1. Trimming took 0 bases from V and 1 from J; bases not matched to a gene: 8. The CDR3 is 17 amino acids. The germline V gene has CDR1 SGHRS and CDR2 YFSETQ. In DNA, the CDR3 is TGCGCCAGCAGCTTGGGCGGGTGGGACAGGGCATCCTACGAGCAGTACTTC. Translating it yields CASSLGGWDRASYEQYF.

The chain joins TRBV7-9 to TRBJ2-7; the D is unclear. The V end was cut by 1 base, the J end by 0 bases, with 16 bases between. Germline-derived CDR1 and CDR2 are SEHNR and FQNEAQ (reference sequence). The CDR3 runs 17 residues. In nucleotides, the CDR3 is TGTGCCAGCAGCTTAGGCCGTTTTGCGGTTTTCTCCTACGAGCAGTACTTC. Protein: CASSLGRFAVFSYEQYF. Combining the CDR3 with reference TRBV7-9 and TRBJ2-7 gives the whole variable domain DTGVSQNPRHKITKRGQNVTFRCDPISEHNRLYWYRQTLGQGPEFLTYFQNEAQLEKSRLLSDRFSAERPKGSFSTLEIQRTEQGDSAMYLCASSLGRFAVFSYEQYFGPGTRLTVT.

The chain has TRBV30 and TRBJ2-3, with 11 bases matching TRBD2. The CDR3 extends over 19 amino acids. V was clipped by 2 bases and J by 4 bases; unmatched bases: 17. CDR1 and CDR2 from the germline V gene are GTSNPN and SVGIG (reference sequence). CDR3 sequence: CAWSRGLAGGLTDSDTQYF. In DNA form, the CDR3 reads TGTGCCTGGAGTCGAGGGCTAGCGGGAGGCCTAACCGACTCAGATACGCAGTATTTT.

V and J are TRBV27 and TRBJ1-1, with a possible D match to TRBD1 (6 bases). Trimming cost V 6 bases and J 0 bases, with 8 bases left between them. Germline lookup yields CDR1 MNHEY and CDR2 SMNVEV (reference sequence). CDR3 size: 13 residues. For the CDR3, the DNA is TGTGCCAGCAGAGGACAGATGAACACTGAAGCTTTCTTT. Residues: CASRGQMNTEAFF.

A single count supports this clone. The chain uses TRBV18 and TRBJ2-1; TRBD1 is a possible D gene (5 bases). Between the trimmed V and J ends, which lost 1 base and 5 bases, there was a span of 12 bases. Germline values: CDR1 KGHSH, CDR2 LQKENI. This CDR3 comprises 15 residues. CDR3 sequence: CASSPRLGADNEQFF. As DNA, the CDR3 is TGTGCCAGCTCACCACGTCTAGGGGCAGACAATGAGCAGTTCTTC.

This clone appeared a few times. The rearrangement uses TRBV2 and TRBJ1-2; TRBD1 might be the D (6 bases). Germline CDR1 reads SNHLY; CDR2 reads FYNNEI. V dropped 5 bases and J dropped 6 bases, with 13 bases sitting between them. The CDR3 runs 13 residues. The CDR3 region has the DNA TGTGCCAGCAGTTATGGACAGAAGAATGGCTACACCTTC. Amino acids: CASSYGQKNGYTF.

Of note for this clone: This specimen includes other DNA sequences encoding the same CDR3. The chain uses TRBV5-1 and TRBJ2-2; 9 bases fit TRBD1. This CDR3 is built from 15 residues. The germline CDR1 and CDR2 sequences are SGHRS and YFSETQ. The V and J ends lost 1 base and 5 bases, in that order; junction bases with no gene match: 3. The CDR3 DNA reads as TGCGCCAGCAGCTTGCCGGGACAGGGAACCGGGGAGCTGTTTTTT. Translating gives CASSLPGQGTGELFF.

This chain links TRBV5-8 with TRBJ1-5; D gene unclear. V was pared by 4 bases and J by 5 bases, with 10 bases between. The CDR3 has 13 amino acids. Germline CDR1 reads SGHTS; CDR2 reads YDEGEE. This CDR3 is CASSAGNDQPQHF. The CDR3 DNA reads TGTGCCAGCAGCGCGGGTAATGATCAGCCCCAGCATTTT. The variable domain in full, completed from reference TRBV5-8 and TRBJ1-5, reads EAGVTQSPTHLIKTRGQQATLRCSPISGHTSVYWYQQALGLGLQFLLWYDEGEERNRGNFPPRFSGRQFPNYSSELNVNALELEDSALYLCASSAGNDQPQHFGDGTRLSIL.

This chain uses TRBV13 with TRBJ2-4, with 8 bases aligning to TRBD2. CDR1 PRHDT and CDR2 FYEKMQ come from the germline V gene (reference sequence). The CDR3 runs to 13 residues. V was pared by 7 bases and J by 9 bases, with 8 bases of the junction left unmatched. The CDR3 DNA follows: TGTGCCAGCATCCCGACGGGGGGGAGCATTCAGTACTTC. Protein sequence: CASIPTGGSIQYF.

The chain links TRBV10-1 to TRBJ2-5; D ambiguous. The J call may be in error: the DNA end matches TRBJ2-7 better. The CDR3 extends over 14 amino acids. Germline V gives CDR1 WNHNN, CDR2 SYGVQD (reference sequence). CDR3 DNA sequence: TGCGCCAGCAGTGAGTATGAGTTTTCCTACGAGCAGTACTTC. Protein sequence: CASSEYEFSYEQYF.